This T cell receptor beta chain derives from a study of early T cells in non-severe SARS-CoV-2 infection. This clonotype was seen at least ten times. Individual cDNA molecules received unique molecular identifiers during library preparation. TCRdb ran MiXCR on the 5' RACE reads and lists one entry per CDR3 protein. The sample consists of roughly 83,000 distinct CDR3 sequences, 12% of them appearing once. The CDR3 sequence is 12 residues long. V lost 2 bases to trimming and J lost 14 bases, with 15 bases between them. The sequence came from an adult who was a healthcare worker with PCR-confirmed SARS-CoV-2 infection or an uninfected control (not recorded which). The sequenced sample was whole blood, obtained at baseline. The chain combines TRBV12-3 or TRBV12-4 with TRBJ2-5, with D perhaps given as TRBD1 or TRBD2 (6 bases each). CDR3: CASSLFNGGLYF. In DNA form, the CDR3 reads TGTGCCAGCAGTTTATTCAACGGGGGCCTTTACTTC.